The 10 T cell receptor beta chains below come from one sample, sequenced in a study of blood T cell repertoires in COVID-19 (dated by TCRdb to the early 2020s). Receptor amplification or capture employed the immunoSEQ multiplex PCR assay. TCRdb retrieved this table from immuneACCESS and kept in-frame rearrangements only. Not all clones are present; in checked studies, unresolved V genes account for under half, and no reason is known for the remainder. This sample holds approximately 240,000 clones; about nine tenths were observed only once. The ten largest clones capture 0.83% of the sample. Specimen: peripheral blood. The receptors were sampled from a young man with COVID-19, enrolled during active disease.

The V gene is TRBV5-4, the J gene TRBJ1-2; a possible D gene is TRBD1 (5 bases). The ends were cut back, 4 bases at V and 4 bases at J, with 17 bases in the middle. CDR1 is SGHNT, CDR2 YYREEE, per germline (reference sequence). There are 15 residues in the CDR3. DNA for the CDR3: TGTGCCAGCAGCAGAAAGACAGACGTTTTCTATGGCTACACCTTC. Amino acids: CASSRKTDVFYGYTF. The whole variable domain, remainder taken from reference TRBV5-4 and TRBJ1-2, is ETGVTQSPTHLIKTRGQQVTLRCSSQSGHNTVSWYQQALGQGPQFIFQYYREEENGRGNFPPRFSGLQFPNYSSELNVNALELDDSALYLCASSRKTDVFYGYTFGSGTRLTVV.

The chain carries TRBV6-5 and TRBJ1-2; 10 bases are shared with TRBD1. The CDR3 length is 13 residues. Unmatched junction bases numbered 5, after V lost 7 bases and J lost 6 bases. Looked up from germline, CDR1 is MNHEY and CDR2 is SVGAGI. CDR3 sequence: CASMWDRGNGYTF. CDR3 DNA: TGTGCCAGCATGTGGGACAGGGGAAATGGCTACACCTTC.

The chain combines TRBV9 with TRBJ1-2; 7 nucleotides match TRBD1. CDR3 length: 14 residues. Germline V gene sequence: CDR1 SGDLS, CDR2 YYNGEE. The ends lost 3 bases at V and 4 bases at J; junction bases unmatched: 6. Here the CDR3 DNA reads TGTGCCAGCAGCGCAGGGGGACGGGCCTATGGCTACACCTTC. Translation: CASSAGGRAYGYTF.

The genes are TRBV5-1 and TRBJ1-6, with 7 bases lining up with TRBD1. The CDR3 extends over 14 amino acids. The germline V gene encodes CDR1 SGHRS and CDR2 YFSETQ. V trimming: 5 bases; J trimming: 10 bases; junction bases outside the gene matches: 9. The DNA for the CDR3 is TGCGCCAGCAGATATGGGACAGAAATCTCACCCCTCCACTTT. Its translation: CASRYGTEISPLHF.

The gene calls are TRBV30 and TRBJ2-3; 9 bases are a match to TRBD2. This CDR3 is 15 amino acids long. The V gene end was trimmed by 4 bases and the J gene end by 0 bases; junction bases not matched to a gene: 5. Germline V lookup: CDR1 GTSNPN, CDR2 SVGIG (reference sequence). The CDR3 loop reads CAWKPSGASTDTQYF. CDR3 nucleotide sequence: TGTGCCTGGAAGCCTAGCGGGGCTAGCACAGATACGCAGTATTTT.

This chain links TRBV19 with TRBJ2-3; 8 nucleotides line up with TRBD2. V lost 3 bases and J lost 2; bases outside the gene matches: 10. The CDR3 spans 17 residues. CDR1 is LNHDA and CDR2 is SQIVND in the germline V gene (reference sequence). CDR3 loop: CASSIPLTGGSTDTQYF. The CDR3 DNA follows: TGTGCCAGTAGTATCCCTCTTACGGGGGGGTCCACAGATACGCAGTATTTT.

This chain joins TRBV11-2 and TRBJ2-5; 10 bases are a match to TRBD1. The CDR3 length is 17 residues. The V and J ends lost 6 bases and 1 base, in that order; junction bases with no gene match: 11. Germline V gene data show CDR1 as SGHAT and CDR2 as FQNNGV. The CDR3 loop reads CASRRNPGQGSQETQYF. The CDR3 DNA sequence: TGTGCCAGCAGACGTAATCCGGGACAGGGGTCCCAAGAGACCCAGTACTTC.

The chain carries TRBV5-4 and TRBJ1-1, with 10 bases fitting TRBD1. The J segment lost 5 bases and the V segment lost 3 bases, leaving 4 bases of the junction unmatched. Looked up from germline, CDR1 is SGHNT and CDR2 is YYREEE (reference sequence). The CDR3 covers 14 residues. As DNA, the CDR3 is TGTGCCAGCAGCTGGGACAGGGGAATAACTGAAGCTTTCTTT. Protein sequence: CASSWDRGITEAFF.

V is TRBV7-9 and J is TRBJ2-3; D possibly corresponds to TRBD2 (7 bases). In germline, CDR1 is SEHNR, CDR2 FQNEAQ (reference sequence). The ends were cut back, 7 bases at V and 3 bases at J, with 23 bases in the middle. This CDR3 spans 17 amino acids. The CDR3 DNA is TGTGCCAGCATATTCCTGGGGGCACAGGGAGGGACAGATACGCAGTATTTT. The encoded protein is CASIFLGAQGGTDTQYF.

The chain uses TRBV2 and TRBJ2-7; TRBD1 might be the D (6 bases). The CDR3 extends over 14 amino acids. The V gene lost 6 bases and the J gene lost 4 bases, with 16 bases spanning the gap. From germline, CDR1 is SNHLY and CDR2 FYNNEI. CDR3 residues: CASRERDTLYEQYF. The CDR3 DNA reads as TGTGCCAGCAGAGAGAGGGACACCTTATACGAGCAGTACTTC.